The 19 T cell receptor beta chains in this list originate from one sample, sequenced in a study of blood T cell repertoires in COVID-19. Generated by immunoSEQ multiplex PCR, the TCRdb table keeps only in-frame clones and is missing some. The table records roughly 150,000 clones, 70% to 85% of them present only once. The sequenced material came from PBMCs or T cells enriched from blood (not recorded which). The receptors shown here come from a woman between 65 and 79 years old in a cohort exposed to, infected with or recovered from COVID-19 (not recorded which).

This chain joins TRBV6-6 and TRBJ2-2; perhaps TRBD2 as D (5 bases). Germline V gives CDR1 MNHNY, CDR2 SVGAGI (reference sequence). The CDR3 length is 14 residues. The V end was cut by 2 bases, the J end by 8 bases, with 12 bases between. The CDR3 DNA sequence: TGTGCCAGCAGTTACAGAGGAGAGGGTGGGGAGCTGTTTTTT. The encoded protein is CASSYRGEGGELFF.

This chain links TRBV7-2 with TRBJ2-1, with 7 positions matching TRBD2. The CDR3 contains 13 residues. Trimming cost V 1 base and J 7 bases; bases outside gene matches: 1. Germline V gives CDR1 SGHTA, CDR2 FQGNSA. In DNA form, the CDR3 reads TGTGCCAGCAGCTTAGTGCGGGGGAATGAGCAGTTCTTC. It codes for CASSLVRGNEQFF.

This clone has just a few counts. The genes are TRBV7-9 and TRBJ2-3; TRBD2 aligns across 14 bases. CDR3 length: 18 amino acids. Germline CDR1 is SEHNR and CDR2 is FQNEAQ (reference sequence). J gave up 2 bases and V 0 bases, and 4 bases lay outside the gene matches. CDR3 amino acids: CASSLATSGRGSTDTQYF. CDR3 nucleotides: TGTGCCAGCAGCTTAGCGACTAGCGGGAGGGGGTCCACAGATACGCAGTATTTT.

The rearrangement uses TRBV29-1 and TRBJ2-7; a possible D gene is TRBD2 (6 bases). Germline assignment: CDR1 SQVTM and CDR2 ANQGSEA. This CDR3 region has 13 residues. V was cut by 8 bases and J by 6 bases, with 20 bases left in between. The CDR3 protein is CSLEKRVLGEQYF. In DNA form, the CDR3 reads TGCAGCCTCGAGAAGCGGGTCTTAGGCGAGCAGTACTTC.

The rearrangement uses TRBV18 and TRBJ1-1, with a weak D call TRBD1 (6 bases). Germline-derived CDR1 and CDR2 are KGHSH and LQKENI. The CDR3 length is 16 residues. V shed 3 bases and J shed 0 bases, with 14 bases lying between them. CDR3 bases: TGTGCCAGCTCACCCTCCGCGGGGGGGCTGAACACTGAAGCTTTCTTT. This translates into CASSPSAGGLNTEAFF.

V gene TRBV6-2 or TRBV6-3 combines with J gene TRBJ2-1; 11 nucleotides line up with TRBD2. V was clipped by 0 bases and J by 3 bases; unmatched bases: 4. This CDR3 has 17 amino acids. The germline V gene encodes CDR1 MNHEY and CDR2 SVGEGT. CDR3 DNA sequence: TGTGCCAGCAGTTACTCGTCGACTAGCGGGATCTACAATGAGCAGTTCTTC. Translated, it gives CASSYSSTSGIYNEQFF.

The rearrangement joins TRBV29-1 to TRBJ1-2; D is uncertain. This CDR3 region has 14 residues. Germline V gene lookup returns CDR1 SQVTM and CDR2 ANQGSEA. Trimming left V 1 base short and J 1 base short, with 10 bases between. CDR3 DNA sequence: TGCAGCGTTGAAGTAGGAACAGTTAACTATGGCTACACCTTC. This encodes CSVEVGTVNYGYTF.

The J gene is TRBJ2-7, the V gene TRBV28, with D unclear. This CDR3 spans 12 amino acids. With 6 bases removed from V and 0 bases from J, the gap between germline ends came to 6 bases. Germline V gene data show CDR1 as MDHEN and CDR2 as SYDVKM. CDR3 protein: CASRSSSYEQYF. The CDR3 coding sequence is TGTGCCAGCAGGTCGAGCTCCTACGAGCAGTACTTC. Based on the CDR3 plus reference TRBV28 and TRBJ2-7, the full variable domain is DVKVTQSSRYLVKRTGEKVFLECVQDMDHENMFWYRQDPGLGLRLIYFSYDVKMKEKGDIPEGYSVSREKKERFSLILESASTNQTSMYLCASRSSSYEQYFGPGTRLTVT.

This chain connects TRBV11-1 to TRBJ2-7; 9 bases are a match to TRBD2. Looked up from germline, CDR1 is SGHAT and CDR2 is FQDESV (reference sequence). This CDR3 is 15 amino acids long. V dropped 4 bases and J dropped 3; count of bases not matched to a gene: 7. CDR3 amino acids: CASSSRGSGSYEQYF. The CDR3 nucleotides are TGTGCCAGCAGCTCCCGGGGTAGCGGGAGCTACGAGCAGTACTTC.

The chain recombines TRBV7-6 with TRBJ1-1; tentatively, D is TRBD1 (5 bases). The CDR3 runs to 13 residues. Trimming shortened V by 5 bases and J by 3 bases, and 10 bases separated the two germline ends. The germline V gene has CDR1 SGHVS and CDR2 FNYEAQ. The CDR3 nucleotides read TGTGCCAGCAGCCTACAGGTTTACACTGAAGCTTTCTTT. This codes for CASSLQVYTEAFF. Variable domain in full (rest from reference TRBV7-6 and TRBJ1-1): GAGVSQSPRYKVTKRGQDVALRCDPISGHVSLYWYRQALGQGPEFLTYFNYEAQQDKSGLPNDRFSAERPEGSISTLTIQRTEQRDSAMYRCASSLQVYTEAFFGQGTRLTVV.

The chain couples TRBV28 to TRBJ2-4; 13 bases are a match to TRBD2. CDR3 length: 20 residues. V trimming: 5 bases; J trimming: 3 bases; junction bases outside the gene matches: 16. Germline V lookup: CDR1 MDHEN, CDR2 SYDVKM. CDR3 DNA sequence: TGTGCCAGCAGTCCCCACACACTAGCGGGAGGGCCGTACGGCAAAAACATTCAGTACTTC. Amino acid sequence: CASSPHTLAGGPYGKNIQYF.

This chain links TRBV3-1 (or the pseudogene TRBV3-2) with TRBJ1-4; tentative D call: TRBD1 (6 bases). CDR3 length: 12 residues. Trimming removed 8 bases at V and 7 bases at J, with 11 bases between. Germline V gene lookup returns CDR1 LGHDT and CDR2 YNNKEL (reference sequence). CDR3 DNA: TGTGCCAGCCGGGACACCCTTGAAAAACTGTTTTTT. This sequence encodes CASRDTLEKLFF.

The CDR3: CASSKRRDEQFF. CDR3 bases: TGTGCCAGCAGTAAGAGGAGGGATGAGCAGTTCTTC. J is TRBJ2-1 and V is TRBV7-9, with D possibly matching TRBD2 (6 bases). The germline V gene has CDR1 SEHNR and CDR2 FQNEAQ (reference sequence). V gave up 6 bases and J gave up 8 bases, with 11 bases separating them. The CDR3 covers 12 residues.

This chain uses TRBV7-3 with TRBJ1-6; TRBD1 agrees at 8 bases. The CDR3 is made up of 16 amino acids. With V trimmed by 2 bases and J by 6 bases, 6 bases remained unmatched. CDR1 and CDR2 (germline): SGHTA, FQGTGA. CDR3: CASSLLPTGANSPLHF. DNA for the CDR3: TGTGCCAGCAGCTTATTACCGACAGGGGCTAATTCACCCCTCCACTTT.

DNA for the CDR3: TGTGCCAGCAGTGAAAGAGGGCAGGTGCAGTTCTTC. Its translation is CASSERGQVQFF. The J gene is TRBJ2-1, the V gene TRBV2; the D gene is possibly TRBD2 (5 bases). V gave up 2 bases and J gave up 12 bases, with 11 bases separating them. Per germline, CDR1 SNHLY and CDR2 FYNNEI. CDR3 length: 12 residues.

The count of this clone is one. This chain links TRBV28 with TRBJ1-2; a weak D match, TRBD1 (6 bases). The CDR3 runs 16 residues. V was pared by 2 bases and J by 5 bases, with 18 bases between. Looked up from germline, CDR1 is MDHEN and CDR2 is SYDVKM. Written as DNA, the CDR3 is TGTGCCAGCAGTTTAAGGGGGGGGCCGCCCGAGTATGGCTACACCTTC. Protein product: CASSLRGGPPEYGYTF.

J is TRBJ1-2 and V is TRBV6-6; 10 bases align to TRBD1. The CDR3 has 14 residues. With V trimmed by 4 bases and J by 7 bases, 6 bases remained unmatched. CDR1 is MNHNY, CDR2 SVGAGI, per germline (reference sequence). The CDR3 region is CASSFRDRGTGYTF. CDR3 DNA sequence: TGTGCCAGCAGTTTCCGGGACAGGGGAACTGGCTACACCTTC.

The chain uses TRBV18 and TRBJ2-1; no definite D call. Per the germline V gene, CDR1 is KGHSH and CDR2 is LQKENI. Trimming removed 3 bases from V and 8 bases from J, with 5 bases in between. This CDR3 spans 11 amino acids. CDR3 nucleotides: TGTGCCAGCTCACCTAGTTATGAGCAGTTCTTC. It specifies CASSPSYEQFF.

This clone was seen only once. This chain links TRBV7-2 with TRBJ2-4; TRBD1 matches at 7 bases. After removal of 2 bases from V and 6 bases from J, the junction contained 1 base not matched to a gene. The CDR3 covers 13 residues. Germline V gene data show CDR1 as SGHTA and CDR2 as FQGNSA. The DNA for the CDR3 is TGTGCCAGCAGCTTAAACAGGGGAAACATTCAGTACTTC. Translated, it gives CASSLNRGNIQYF.